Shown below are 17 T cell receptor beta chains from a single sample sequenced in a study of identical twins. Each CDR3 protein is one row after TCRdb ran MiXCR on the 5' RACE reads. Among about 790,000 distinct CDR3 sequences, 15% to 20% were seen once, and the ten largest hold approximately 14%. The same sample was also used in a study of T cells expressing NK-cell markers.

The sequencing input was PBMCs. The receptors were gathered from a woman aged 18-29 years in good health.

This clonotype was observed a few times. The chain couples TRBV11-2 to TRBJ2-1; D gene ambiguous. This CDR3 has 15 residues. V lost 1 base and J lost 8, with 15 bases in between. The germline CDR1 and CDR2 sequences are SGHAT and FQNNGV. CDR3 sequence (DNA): TGTGCCAGCAGCTTAGGGGCTAGATTTGGGGATGAGCAGTTCTTC. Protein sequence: CASSLGARFGDEQFF.

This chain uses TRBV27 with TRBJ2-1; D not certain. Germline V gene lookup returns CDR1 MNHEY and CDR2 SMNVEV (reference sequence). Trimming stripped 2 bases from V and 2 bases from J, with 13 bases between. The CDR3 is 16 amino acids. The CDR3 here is CASSLRAPPTYNEQFF. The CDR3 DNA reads TGTGCCAGCAGTTTAAGGGCTCCACCAACCTACAATGAGCAGTTCTTC.

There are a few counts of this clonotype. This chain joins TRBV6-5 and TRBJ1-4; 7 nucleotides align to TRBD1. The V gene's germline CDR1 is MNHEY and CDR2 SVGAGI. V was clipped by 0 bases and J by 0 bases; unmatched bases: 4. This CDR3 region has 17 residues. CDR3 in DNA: TGTGCCAGCAGTTACTCAGGGGGCGCGGCAACTAATGAAAAACTGTTTTTT. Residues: CASSYSGGAATNEKLFF.

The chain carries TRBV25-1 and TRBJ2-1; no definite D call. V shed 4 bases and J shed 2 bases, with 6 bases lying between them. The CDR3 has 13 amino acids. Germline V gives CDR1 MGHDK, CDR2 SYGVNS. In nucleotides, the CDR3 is TGTGCCAGCAGTGCGGAAACCTACAATGAGCAGTTCTTC. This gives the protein CASSAETYNEQFF.

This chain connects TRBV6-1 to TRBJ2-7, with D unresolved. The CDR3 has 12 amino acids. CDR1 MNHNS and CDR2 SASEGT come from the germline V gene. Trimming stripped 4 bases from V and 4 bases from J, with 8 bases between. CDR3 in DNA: TGTGCCAGCAGTGTCTACAGTTACGAGCAGTACTTC. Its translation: CASSVYSYEQYF.

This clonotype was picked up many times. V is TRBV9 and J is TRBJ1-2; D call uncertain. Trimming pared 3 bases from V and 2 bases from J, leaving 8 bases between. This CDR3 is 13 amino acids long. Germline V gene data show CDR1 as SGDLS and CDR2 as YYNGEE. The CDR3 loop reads CASSAGRNYGYTF. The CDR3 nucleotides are TGTGCCAGCAGCGCCGGACGGAACTATGGCTACACCTTC.

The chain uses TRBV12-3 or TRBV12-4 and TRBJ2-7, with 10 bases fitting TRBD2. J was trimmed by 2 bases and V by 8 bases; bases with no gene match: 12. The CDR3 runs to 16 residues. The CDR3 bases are TGTGCCAGCCGAGCATCCCGGGGACTAGCGACCTACGAGCAGTACTTC. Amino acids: CASRASRGLATYEQYF.

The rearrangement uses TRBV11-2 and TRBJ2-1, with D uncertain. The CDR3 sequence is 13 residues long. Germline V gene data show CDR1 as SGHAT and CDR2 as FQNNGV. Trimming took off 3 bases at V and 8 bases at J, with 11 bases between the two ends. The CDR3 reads CASSFPWSDEQFF. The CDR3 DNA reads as TGTGCCAGCAGCTTCCCCTGGTCGGATGAGCAGTTCTTC.

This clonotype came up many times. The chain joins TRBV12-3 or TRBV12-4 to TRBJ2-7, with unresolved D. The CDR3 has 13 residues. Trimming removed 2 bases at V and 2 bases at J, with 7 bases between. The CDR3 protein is CASSLSEAYEQYF. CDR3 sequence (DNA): TGTGCCAGCAGTTTATCAGAAGCCTACGAGCAGTACTTC.

As DNA, the CDR3 is TGTGCCAGCAAAGGCGGACTTAGCACAGATACGCAGTATTTT. Translated: CASKGGLSTDTQYF. The chain is built from TRBV28 and TRBJ2-3, with D perhaps TRBD2 (5 bases). This CDR3 is built from 14 residues. The germline gives CDR1 MDHEN, CDR2 SYDVKM. Trimming shortened V by 7 bases and J by 0 bases, and 11 bases separated the two germline ends.

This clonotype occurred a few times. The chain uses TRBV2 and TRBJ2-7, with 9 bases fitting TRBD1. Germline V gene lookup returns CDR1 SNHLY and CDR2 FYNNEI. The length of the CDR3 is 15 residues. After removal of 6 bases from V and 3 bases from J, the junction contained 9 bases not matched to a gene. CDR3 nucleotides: TGTGCCAGCAGGATCCGGGACAGGGAAATCTACGAGCAGTACTTC. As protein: CASRIRDREIYEQYF.

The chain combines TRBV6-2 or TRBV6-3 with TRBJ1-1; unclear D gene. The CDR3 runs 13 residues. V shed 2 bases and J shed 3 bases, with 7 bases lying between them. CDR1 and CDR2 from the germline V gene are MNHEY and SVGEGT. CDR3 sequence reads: CASSYGFHTEAFF. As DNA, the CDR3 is TGTGCCAGCAGTTACGGGTTTCACACTGAAGCTTTCTTT.

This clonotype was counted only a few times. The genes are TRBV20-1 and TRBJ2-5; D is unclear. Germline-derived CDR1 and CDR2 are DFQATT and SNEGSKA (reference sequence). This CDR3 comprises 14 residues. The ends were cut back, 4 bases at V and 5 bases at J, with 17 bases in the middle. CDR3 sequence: CSAKGWEGEETQYF. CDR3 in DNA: TGCAGTGCTAAGGGCTGGGAAGGTGAGGAGACCCAGTACTTC.

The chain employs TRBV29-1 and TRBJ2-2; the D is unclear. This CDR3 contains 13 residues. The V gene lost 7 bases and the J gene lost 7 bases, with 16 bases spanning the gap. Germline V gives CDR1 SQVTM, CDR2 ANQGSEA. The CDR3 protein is CSAAGGSGGELFF. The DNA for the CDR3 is TGCAGCGCGGCTGGTGGGTCGGGCGGGGAGCTGTTTTTT.

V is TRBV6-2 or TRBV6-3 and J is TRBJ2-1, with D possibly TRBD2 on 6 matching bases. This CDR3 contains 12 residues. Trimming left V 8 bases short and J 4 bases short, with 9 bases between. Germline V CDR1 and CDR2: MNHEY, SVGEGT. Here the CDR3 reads CASLGGYNEQFF. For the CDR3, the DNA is TGTGCCAGCTTGGGGGGATACAATGAGCAGTTCTTC.

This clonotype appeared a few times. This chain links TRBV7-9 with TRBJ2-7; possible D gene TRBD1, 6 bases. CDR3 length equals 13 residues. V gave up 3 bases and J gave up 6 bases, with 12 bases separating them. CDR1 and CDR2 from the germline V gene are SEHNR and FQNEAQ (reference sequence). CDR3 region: CASSFSGVTEQYF. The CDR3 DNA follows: TGTGCCAGCAGCTTTTCAGGGGTCACCGAGCAGTACTTC.

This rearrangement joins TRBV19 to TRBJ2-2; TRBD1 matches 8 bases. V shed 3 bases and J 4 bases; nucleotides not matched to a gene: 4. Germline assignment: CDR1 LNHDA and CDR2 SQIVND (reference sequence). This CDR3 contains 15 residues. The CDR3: CASSISGQGTGELFF. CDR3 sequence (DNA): TGTGCCAGTAGTATTTCCGGACAGGGCACCGGGGAGCTGTTTTTT.